This T cell receptor (beta chain) was captured by sequencing in a study of vaccination effects on CD4 cells after COVID-19. General study points: Spike-reactive clones found after vaccination in convalescents were mainly new vaccine-induced clones. Late post-vaccination samples showed marked contraction of infection- and vaccine-induced clones.

Concerning this clone itself: No antigen is known for it.

Researchers isolated CD4+ T cells once about eleven days of culture had elapsed. The person had a PCR-confirmed SARS-CoV-2 infection during March to December 2020. Two-dose vaccination with either BNT162b2 or mRNA-1273 was given to the participants. The table came from immunoSEQ multiplex PCR; TCRdb's copy has only in-frame clones and leaves some out. In the table there are 40,000 to 45,000 clones, around 80% of which are singletons. Per germline, CDR1 SGHRS and CDR2 YFSETQ. The CDR3 has 15 amino acids. V lost 4 bases to trimming and J lost 4 bases, with 14 bases between them. Sample: CD4+ T cells from PBMCs cultured without peptide, taken after COVID-19 vaccination. The receptor comes from a human donor who had a prior SARS-CoV-2 infection. The gene calls are TRBV5-1 and TRBJ2-2; D is uncertain. CDR3 in DNA: TGCGCCAGCAGCCACGGCCGGAGTGCCACCGGGGAGCTGTTTTTT. It specifies CASSHGRSATGELFF.